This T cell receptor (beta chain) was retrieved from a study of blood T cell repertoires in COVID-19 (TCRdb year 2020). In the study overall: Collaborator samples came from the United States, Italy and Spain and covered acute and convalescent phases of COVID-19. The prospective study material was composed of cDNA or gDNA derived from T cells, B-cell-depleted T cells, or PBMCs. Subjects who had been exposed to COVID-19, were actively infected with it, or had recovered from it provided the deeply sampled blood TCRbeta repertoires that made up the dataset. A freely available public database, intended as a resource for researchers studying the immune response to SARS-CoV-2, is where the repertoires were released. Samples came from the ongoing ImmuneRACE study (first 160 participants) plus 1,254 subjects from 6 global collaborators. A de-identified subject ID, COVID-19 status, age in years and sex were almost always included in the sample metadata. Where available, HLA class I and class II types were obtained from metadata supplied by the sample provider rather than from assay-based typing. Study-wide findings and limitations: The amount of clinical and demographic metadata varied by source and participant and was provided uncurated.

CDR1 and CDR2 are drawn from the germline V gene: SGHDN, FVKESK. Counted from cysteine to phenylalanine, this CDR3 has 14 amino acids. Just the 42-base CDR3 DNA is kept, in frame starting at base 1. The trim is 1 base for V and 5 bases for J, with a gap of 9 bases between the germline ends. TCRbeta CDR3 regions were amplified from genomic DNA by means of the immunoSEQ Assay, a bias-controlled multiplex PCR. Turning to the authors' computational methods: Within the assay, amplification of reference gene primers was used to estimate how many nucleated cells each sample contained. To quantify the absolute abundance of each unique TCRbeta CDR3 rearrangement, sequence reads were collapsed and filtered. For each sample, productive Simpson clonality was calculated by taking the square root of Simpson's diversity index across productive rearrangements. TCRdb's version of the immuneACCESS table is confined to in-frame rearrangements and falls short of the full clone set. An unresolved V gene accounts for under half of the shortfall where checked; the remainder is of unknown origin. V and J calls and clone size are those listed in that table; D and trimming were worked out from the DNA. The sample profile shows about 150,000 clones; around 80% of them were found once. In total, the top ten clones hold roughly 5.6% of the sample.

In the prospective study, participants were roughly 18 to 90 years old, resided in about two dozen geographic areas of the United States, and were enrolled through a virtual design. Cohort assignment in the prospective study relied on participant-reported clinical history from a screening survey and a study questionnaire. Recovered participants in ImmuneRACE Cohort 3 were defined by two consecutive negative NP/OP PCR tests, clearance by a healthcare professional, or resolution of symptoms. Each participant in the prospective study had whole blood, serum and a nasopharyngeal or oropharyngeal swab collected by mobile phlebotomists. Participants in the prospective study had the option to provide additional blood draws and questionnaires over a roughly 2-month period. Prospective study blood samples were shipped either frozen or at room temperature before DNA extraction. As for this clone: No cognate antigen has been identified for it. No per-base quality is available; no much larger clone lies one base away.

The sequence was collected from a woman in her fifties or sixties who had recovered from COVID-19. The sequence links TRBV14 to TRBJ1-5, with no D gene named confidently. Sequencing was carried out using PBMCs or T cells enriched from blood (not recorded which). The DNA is TGTGCCAGCAGCCAAGCCTTCACAGATCAGCCCCAGCATTTT. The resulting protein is CASSQAFTDQPQHF.